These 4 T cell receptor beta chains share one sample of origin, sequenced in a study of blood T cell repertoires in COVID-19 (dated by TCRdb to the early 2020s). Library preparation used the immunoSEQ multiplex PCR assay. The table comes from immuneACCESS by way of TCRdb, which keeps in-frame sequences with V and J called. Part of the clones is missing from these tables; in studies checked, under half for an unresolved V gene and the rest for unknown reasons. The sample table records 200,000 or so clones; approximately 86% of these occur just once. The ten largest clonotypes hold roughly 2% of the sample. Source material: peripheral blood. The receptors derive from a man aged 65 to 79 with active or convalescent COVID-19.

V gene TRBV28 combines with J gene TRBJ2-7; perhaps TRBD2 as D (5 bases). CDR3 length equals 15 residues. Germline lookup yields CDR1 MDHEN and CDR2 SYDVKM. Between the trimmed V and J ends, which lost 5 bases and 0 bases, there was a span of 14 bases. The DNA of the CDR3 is TGTGCCAGCAGTCCCCAGCGGTACAACTCCTACGAGCAGTACTTC. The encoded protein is CASSPQRYNSYEQYF.

The chain's CDR3 is CASSTPGGVTDTQYF. CDR3 DNA sequence: TGTGCCAGTAGTACGCCCGGGGGGGTCACAGATACGCAGTATTTT. The V call is TRBV19, the J call TRBJ2-3, with 8 bases aligning to TRBD2. The CDR3 sequence is 15 residues long. The germline CDR1 and CDR2 sequences are LNHDA and SQIVND (reference sequence). The trim removed 4 bases at V and 2 bases at J, leaving 5 bases unmatched.

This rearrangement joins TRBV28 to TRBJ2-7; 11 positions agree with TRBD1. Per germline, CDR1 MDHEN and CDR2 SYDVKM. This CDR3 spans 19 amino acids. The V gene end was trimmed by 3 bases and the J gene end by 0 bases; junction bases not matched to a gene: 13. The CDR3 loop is CASSFPAGTGGRNSYEQYF. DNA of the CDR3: TGTGCCAGCAGTTTTCCCGCCGGGACAGGGGGTAGGAACTCCTACGAGCAGTACTTC.

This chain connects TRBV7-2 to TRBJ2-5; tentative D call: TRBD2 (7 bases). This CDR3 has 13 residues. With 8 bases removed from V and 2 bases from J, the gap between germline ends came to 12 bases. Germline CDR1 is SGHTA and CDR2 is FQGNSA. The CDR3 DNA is TGTGCCAGCGCTGCGGGGGCTCAAGAGACCCAGTACTTC. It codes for CASAAGAQETQYF. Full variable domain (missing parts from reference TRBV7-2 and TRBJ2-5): GAGVSQSPSNKVTEKGKDVELRCDPISGHTALYWYRQSLGQGLEFLIYFQGNSAPDKSGLPSDRFSAERTGGSVSTLTIQRTQQEDSAVYLCASAAGAQETQYFGPGTRLLVL.